Here is one T cell receptor beta chain with its context. Germline V CDR1 and CDR2: ENHRY, SYGVKD. The CDR3 is made up of 13 amino acids. V was trimmed by 5 bases and J by 2 bases, leaving 9 bases between them. These data are taken from a study of blood T cell repertoires in COVID-19. Looking at the study overall: Sources were T cells, B-cell-depleted T cells, or PBMCs; the material itself was cDNA or gDNA.

The authors' processing: Amplification of reference gene primers was used by the study to estimate nucleated cell counts. This table comes from immunoSEQ multiplex PCR, and its TCRdb copy is limited to in-frame clones, with some not included. The V and J calls and the clone size are those of that table, but D and trimming were determined from the DNA. This table has 150,000 to 190,000 clones, around 84% appearing once. Input material: peripheral blood. The receptor comes from a woman aged 45-65 years with acute or convalescent COVID-19. The chain joins TRBV10-3 to TRBJ1-1, with a weak D call TRBD1 (6 bases). The CDR3 sequence is CAISSGVNTEAFF. Written as DNA, the CDR3 is TGTGCCATCAGTTCAGGGGTTAACACTGAAGCTTTCTTT.